A selection of T cell receptor beta chains follows, all from one sample in a study of Ad26.COV2.S vaccination and SARS-CoV-2 variants. Sequencing was performed with immunoSEQ multiplex PCR; in TCRdb, only in-frame clones are kept and a portion is missing. In the table there are roughly 410,000 clones, about four fifths of which are singletons. The sample was peripheral blood, taken in a trial of Ad26.COV2.S vaccine versus placebo. The receptors originated from a person between 18 and 59 years old who received the Ad26.COV2.S COVID-19 vaccine or a placebo. The CDR3 runs from the conserved cysteine through the conserved F or W. D genes are given only for firm matches. The size entry is marked missing in some rows and otherwise reads once, few, many or a size class.

abundance | j_gene | d_gene | v_gene | CDR3nt | CDR3aa
. | TRBJ2-1 | TRBD1 | TRBV7-9 | TGTGCCAGCAGCCAACAGACAGGGGACAATGAGCAGTTCTTC | CASSQQTGDNEQFF
. | TRBJ2-3 | . | TRBV6-5 | TGTGCCAGCAGTTACTCCCGCAGGACGCCCACAGATACGCAGTATTTT | CASSYSRRTPTDTQYF
. | TRBJ2-3 | . | TRBV21-1 | TGTGCCAGCAGCAAGCAAAAAGCGGGAGGTTGCACAGATACGCAGTATTTT | CASSKQKAGGCTDTQYF
. | TRBJ1-6 | . | TRBV18 | TGTGCCAGCTCACCGGATTCGAATTCACCCCTCCACTTT | CASSPDSNSPLHF
. | TRBJ1-5 | . | TRBV5-6 | TGTGCCAGCAGCTTTTCCACGGGACAACCTTATAGCAATCAGCCCCAGCATTTT | CASSFSTGQPYSNQPQHF
. | TRBJ1-4 | . | TRBV13 | TGTGCCAGCAGCTCAACAGGGTATGGTGAAAAACTGTTTTTT | CASSSTGYGEKLFF
. | TRBJ2-3 | TRBD2 | TRBV5-4 | TGTGCCAGCAGCTCGGGACTAGCGGGAGTACTCAGCACAGATACGCAGTATTTT | CASSSGLAGVLSTDTQYF
. | TRBJ1-1 | . | TRBV19 | TGTGCCAGTAGTATAGGAGGGGGGAACACTGAAGCTTTCTTT | CASSIGGGNTEAFF
. | TRBJ2-1 | TRBD2 | TRBV15 | TGTGCCACCAGCAGAGGTCTAGCGGTTTACAATGAGCAGTTCTTC | CATSRGLAVYNEQFF
. | TRBJ1-2 | . | TRBV20-1 | TGCAGTGCTAGTGCATCAGGGCAGAACACCTTC | CSASASGQNTF
. | TRBJ2-7 | . | TRBV16 | TGTGCCAGCAGCCCCAGCCGGGGGCTCGGGTCCTACGAGCAGTACTTC | CASSPSRGLGSYEQYF
once | TRBJ1-2 | . | TRBV5-6 | TGTGCCAGCAACCTAGGTGAGGCAGACATCTATGGCTACACCTTC | CASNLGEADIYGYTF
. | TRBJ2-1 | . | TRBV10-3 | TGTGCCATCCAGGGGTCCTCCTACAATGAGCAGTTCTTC | CAIQGSSYNEQFF
. | TRBJ2-7 | . | TRBV19 | TGTGCCAGTAGTATTAACGGATTCTACGAGCAGTACTTC | CASSINGFYEQYF
few | TRBJ1-6 | TRBD1 | TRBV2 | TGTGCCAGCCGGGACAGGGGGAATTCACCCCTCCACTTT | CASRDRGNSPLHF
. | TRBJ1-6 | . | TRBV2 | TGTGCCAGCAGTCCGGGCGATAATTCACCCCTCCACTTT | CASSPGDNSPLHF
few | TRBJ2-7 | . | TRBV7-2 | TGTGCCAGCAGCCCTCACTACGAGCAGTACTTC | CASSPHYEQYF
. | TRBJ2-7 | TRBD1 | TRBV6-6 | TGTGCCAGCAGTGACCGGGACAGGGGCCGGCAGGAGCAGTACTTC | CASSDRDRGRQEQYF
. | TRBJ1-2 | . | TRBV6-6 | TGTGCCAGCAGTTTCACCGACAGAAGCGCCTATGGCTACACCTTC | CASSFTDRSAYGYTF
. | TRBJ2-3 | TRBD2 | TRBV7-2 | TGTGCCAGCAGCTTAAGGATCGTGGGACTATCGTATTTT | CASSLRIVGLSYF
. | TRBJ1-5 | . | TRBV27 | TGTGCCAGCAGTGTAGGGACACTGGCTCAGCCCCAGCATTTT | CASSVGTLAQPQHF
few | TRBJ2-3 | . | TRBV5-4 | TGTGCCAGCAGCTTGGCAGATACGCAGTATTTT | CASSLADTQYF
once | TRBJ2-3 | . | TRBV5-4 | TGTGCCAGCAAGCCGGAGGGGTTGGGGGGCACAGATACGCAGTATTTT | CASKPEGLGGTDTQYF
. | TRBJ1-1 | . | TRBV5-1 | TGCGCCAGCAGCTTGTACCGTAACAGGGTGAACACTGAAGCTTTCTTT | CASSLYRNRVNTEAFF
few | TRBJ2-7 | TRBD2 | TRBV9 | TGTGCCAGCAGCCCCTCCGGGACTAGCGGGAGCTACGAGCAGTACTTC | CASSPSGTSGSYEQYF
. | TRBJ2-1 | . | TRBV7-2 | TGTGCCAGCAGCTTAGTTCGACCAGCCTACAATGAGCAGTTCTTC | CASSLVRPAYNEQFF
once | TRBJ2-5 | . | TRBV7-6 | TGTGCCAGCAGCCCCCTTCCACTACTCCAAGAGACCCAGTACTTC | CASSPLPLLQETQYF
. | TRBJ1-2 | . | TRBV10-1 | TGCGCCAGCAGACCTCCAGGGAAGTATGGCTACACCTTC | CASRPPGKYGYTF
. | TRBJ2-5 | TRBD1 | TRBV19 | TGTGCCAGTAGTATAGGAGACAGGGTGCGGGAGACCCAGTACTTC | CASSIGDRVRETQYF
. | TRBJ1-2 | . | TRBV5-4 | TGTGCCAGCAGCTTAGGGAGGACAGCGTCTATCTATGGCTACACCTTC | CASSLGRTASIYGYTF
. | TRBJ2-7 | . | TRBV7-9 | TGTGCCAGCAGCCCCTGGCTAGGGAGATCCTACGAGCAGTACTTC | CASSPWLGRSYEQYF
. | TRBJ2-5 | TRBD1 | TRBV3-1/TRBV3-2 | TGTGCCAGCAGCCTCAGGGGGCGCGGGGAGACCCAGTACTTC | CASSLRGRGETQYF
few | TRBJ2-7 | . | TRBV11-2 | TGTGCCAGCAACAACCGGGACCCCGGGGAGCAGTACTTC | CASNNRDPGEQYF
. | TRBJ2-3 | . | TRBV6-6 | TGTGCCACCCGGTGGGACTTCTCGTTAGTAGATACGCAGTATTTT | CATRWDFSLVDTQYF
once | TRBJ1-6 | . | TRBV23-1 | TGCGCCAGCAGTCAACCGCGCGGCCCCCGAGGGGCCCTCCACTTT | CASSQPRGPRGALHF
once | TRBJ2-1 | . | TRBV12-3/TRBV12-4 | TGTGCCAGCAGTTTTGTGGTGGCGGGCCAGTTCTTC | CASSFVVAGQFF
. | TRBJ1-4 | . | TRBV10-3 | TGTGCCATCAGTGACAGGGATCATGAAAAACTGTTTTTT | CAISDRDHEKLFF
. | TRBJ2-1 | TRBD1 | TRBV18 | TGTGCCAGCTCATCTCTCGCGGCAGGGGGCTATTTTGAGCAGTTCTTC | CASSSLAAGGYFEQFF
. | TRBJ2-3 | . | TRBV25-1 | TGTGCCAGCAGTGAACGAGGACTAGGGGGGGCAGATACGCAGTATTTT | CASSERGLGGADTQYF
. | TRBJ2-5 | TRBD2 | TRBV7-3 | TGTGCCAGCAGCCGCTCTAGCGGGAGTGAGACCCAGTACTTC | CASSRSSGSETQYF
. | TRBJ1-4 | TRBD1 | TRBV5-1 | TGCGCCAGCAGCAGGGGACAGGGGGGATCTAATGAAAAACTGTTTTTT | CASSRGQGGSNEKLFF
once | TRBJ2-7 | TRBD2 | TRBV30 | TGTGCCTGGAAGGTAGCGGGCTCCTCGTGGGAGCAGTACTTC | CAWKVAGSSWEQYF
. | TRBJ1-1 | . | TRBV18 | TGTGCCAGCTCTCTCAGGGATTACACTGAAGCTTTCTTT | CASSLRDYTEAFF
. | TRBJ2-1 | . | TRBV6-1 | TGTGCCAGCAGTGAAGTGAACCGTCGGGAGCAGTTCTTC | CASSEVNRREQFF
. | TRBJ2-3 | TRBD2 | TRBV27 | TGTGCCAGCAGTTCCCCCCCGATAGCGGGGGGGGGCTCAGATACGCAGTATTTT | CASSSPPIAGGGSDTQYF
. | TRBJ1-6 | TRBD1 | TRBV6-5 | TGTGCCAGCAGTCCTGGGACAGGGGGGGACTCACCCCTCCACTTT | CASSPGTGGDSPLHF
. | TRBJ2-1 | . | TRBV7-6 | TGTGCCAGCAGCTTAGTTTCATACAATGAGCAGTTCTTC | CASSLVSYNEQFF
. | TRBJ2-7 | . | TRBV5-4 | TGTGCCAGCAGCTTCGGACGATCCTCCTACGAGCAGTACTTC | CASSFGRSSYEQYF
. | TRBJ2-4 | . | TRBV24-1 | TGTGCCACCAGTGATTTGCGTGGACAGAGCCTTTTAGCCAAAAACATTCAGTACTTC | CATSDLRGQSLLAKNIQYF
. | TRBJ1-1 | TRBD1 | TRBV5-1 | TGCGCCAGCAGCTTGGCCAGTTGGACAGGAGAAGCTTTCTTT | CASSLASWTGEAFF
. | TRBJ2-7 | TRBD2 | TRBV28 | TGTGCCAGCAGTACTCGGGCGGGAGCCTACGAGCAGTACTTC | CASSTRAGAYEQYF
. | TRBJ1-1 | . | TRBV18 | TGTGCCAGCTCACGGGAGGTATTGGTCACTGAAGCTTTCTTT | CASSREVLVTEAFF
. | TRBJ2-1 | TRBD2 | TRBV5-5 | TGTGCCAGCAGCTTCCCCGGGACTAGACAATTCTTC | CASSFPGTRQFF
. | TRBJ2-7 | . | TRBV5-1 | TGCGCCAGCAGCTTGGTACTTGACGGTGGAAGCTACGAGCAGTACTTC | CASSLVLDGGSYEQYF